This T cell receptor beta chain was identified during a study of blood T cells in healthy people across ages. A second PCR of roughly 6 to 12 cycles used a sample-barcoded 5' primer and a J-beta primer mix. TCRdb re-analysed the 5' RACE reads in MiXCR, keeping a single row per CDR3 protein. The sample lists about 730,000 distinct CDR3 sequences; roughly 41% were seen once. Sequencing was performed on blood. The TCR comes from a woman aged 55-69 years in good health.

The CDR3 loop reads CAIKVNTEAFF. The CDR3 region has the DNA TGTGCCATCAAGGTGAACACTGAAGCTTTCTTT. The chain joins TRBV10-3 to TRBJ1-1, with unresolved D. The CDR3 runs 11 residues. V was cut by 7 bases and J by 0 bases, with 3 bases left in between. Germline V lookup: CDR1 ENHRY, CDR2 SYGVKD.